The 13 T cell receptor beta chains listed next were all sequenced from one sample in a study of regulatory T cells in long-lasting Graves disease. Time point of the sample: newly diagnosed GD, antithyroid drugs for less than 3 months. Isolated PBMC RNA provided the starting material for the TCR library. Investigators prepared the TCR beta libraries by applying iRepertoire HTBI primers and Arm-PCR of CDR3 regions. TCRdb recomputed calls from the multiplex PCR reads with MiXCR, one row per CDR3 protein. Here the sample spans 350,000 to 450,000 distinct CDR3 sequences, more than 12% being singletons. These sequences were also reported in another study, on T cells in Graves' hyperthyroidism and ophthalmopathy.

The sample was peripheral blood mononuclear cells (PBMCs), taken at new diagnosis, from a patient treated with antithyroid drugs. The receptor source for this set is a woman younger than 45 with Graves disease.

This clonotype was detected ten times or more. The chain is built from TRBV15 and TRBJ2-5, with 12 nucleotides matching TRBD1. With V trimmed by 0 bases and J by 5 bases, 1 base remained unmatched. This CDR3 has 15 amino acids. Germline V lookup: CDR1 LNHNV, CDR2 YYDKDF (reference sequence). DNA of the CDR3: TGTGCCACCAGCAGAGATGGGACAGGGGGCGAGACCCAGTACTTC. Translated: CATSRDGTGGETQYF.

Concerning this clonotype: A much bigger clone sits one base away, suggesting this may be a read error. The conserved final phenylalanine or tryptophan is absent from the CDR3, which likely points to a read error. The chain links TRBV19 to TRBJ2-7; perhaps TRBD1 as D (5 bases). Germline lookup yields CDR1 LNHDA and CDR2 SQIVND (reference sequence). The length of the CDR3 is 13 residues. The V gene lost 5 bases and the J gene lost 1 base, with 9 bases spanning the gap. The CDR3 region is CASSVGLSYEQYS. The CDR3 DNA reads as TGTGCCAGTAGTGTGGGGCTATCCTACGAGCAGTACTCC.

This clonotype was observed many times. Here the CDR3 reads CASVGAGGPNQPQHF. Here the CDR3 DNA reads TGTGCCAGCGTCGGGGCAGGGGGCCCCAATCAGCCCCAGCATTTT. This sequence joins TRBV2 and TRBJ1-5; TRBD1 matches 8 bases. CDR1 is SNHLY, CDR2 FYNNEI, per germline. V dropped 8 bases and J dropped 3; count of bases not matched to a gene: 9. The CDR3 loop spans 15 amino acids.

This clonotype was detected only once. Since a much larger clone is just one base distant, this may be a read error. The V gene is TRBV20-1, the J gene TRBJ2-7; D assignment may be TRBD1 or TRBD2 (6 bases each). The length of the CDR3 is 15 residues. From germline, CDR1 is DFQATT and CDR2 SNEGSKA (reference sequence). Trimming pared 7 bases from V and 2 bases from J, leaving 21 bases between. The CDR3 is CSVRGFGGPTYEQYF. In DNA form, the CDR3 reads TGCAGTGTTAGGGGGTTTGGGGGGCCGACCTACGAGCAGTACTTC.

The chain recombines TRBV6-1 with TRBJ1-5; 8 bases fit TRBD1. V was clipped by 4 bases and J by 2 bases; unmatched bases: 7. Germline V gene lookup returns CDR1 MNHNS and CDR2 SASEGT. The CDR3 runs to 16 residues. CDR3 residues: CASSGTGGRGNQPQHF. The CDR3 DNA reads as TGTGCCAGCAGTGGAACAGGGGGTCGGGGCAATCAGCCCCAGCATTTT.

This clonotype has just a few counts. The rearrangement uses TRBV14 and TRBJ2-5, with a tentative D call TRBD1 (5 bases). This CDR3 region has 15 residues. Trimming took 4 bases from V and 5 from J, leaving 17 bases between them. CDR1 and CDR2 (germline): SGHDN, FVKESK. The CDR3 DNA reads TGTGCCAGCAGCCCCCGTTTAGGGGTTGAGGAGACCCAGTACTTC. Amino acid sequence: CASSPRLGVEETQYF.

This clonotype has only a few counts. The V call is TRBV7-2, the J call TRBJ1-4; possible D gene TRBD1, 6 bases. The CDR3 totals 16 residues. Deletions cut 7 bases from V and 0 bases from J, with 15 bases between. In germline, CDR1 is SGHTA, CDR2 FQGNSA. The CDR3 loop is CASTGGWTATNEKLFF. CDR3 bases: TGTGCCAGCACTGGGGGCTGGACAGCAACTAATGAAAAACTGTTTTTT.

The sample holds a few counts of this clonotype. The CDR3 region has the DNA TGCGCCAGCAGCCAGTTGGGGACAGCTCAAGAGACCCAGTACTTC. Translating it yields CASSQLGTAQETQYF. The chain employs TRBV4-1 and TRBJ2-5; 7 bases fit TRBD1. From germline, CDR1 is MGHRA and CDR2 YSYEKL. The CDR3 spans 15 residues. The junction had 6 bases not matched to a gene; V was cut back by 3 bases and J by 2 bases.

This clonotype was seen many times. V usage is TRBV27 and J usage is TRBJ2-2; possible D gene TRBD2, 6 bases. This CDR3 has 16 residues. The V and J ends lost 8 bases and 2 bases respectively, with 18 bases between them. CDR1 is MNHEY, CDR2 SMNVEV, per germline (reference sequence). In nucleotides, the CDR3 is TGTGCCAGCCTCGGGAGAACGAACCTAAACACCGGGGAGCTGTTTTTT. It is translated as CASLGRTNLNTGELFF.

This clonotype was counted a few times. The CDR3 here is CASRPTGNTGELFF. As DNA, the CDR3 is TGTGCCAGCAGACCCACAGGGAACACCGGGGAGCTGTTTTTT. The chain recombines TRBV6-2 or TRBV6-3 with TRBJ2-2; tentatively, D is TRBD1 (5 bases). This CDR3 has 14 residues. In germline, CDR1 is MNHEY, CDR2 SVGEGT. Trimming took 6 bases from V and 1 from J, leaving 9 bases between them.

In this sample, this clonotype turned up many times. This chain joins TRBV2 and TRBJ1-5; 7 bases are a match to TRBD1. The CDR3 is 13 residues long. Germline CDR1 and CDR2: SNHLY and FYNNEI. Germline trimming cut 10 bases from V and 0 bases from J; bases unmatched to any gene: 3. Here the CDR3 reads CATGQDSNQPQHF. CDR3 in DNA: TGTGCCACCGGACAGGATAGCAATCAGCCCCAGCATTTT.

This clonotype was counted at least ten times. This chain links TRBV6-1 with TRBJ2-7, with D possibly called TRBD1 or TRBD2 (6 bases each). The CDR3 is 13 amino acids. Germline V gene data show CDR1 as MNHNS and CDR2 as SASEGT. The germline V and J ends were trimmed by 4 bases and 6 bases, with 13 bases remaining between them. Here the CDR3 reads CASSVTGAAEQYF. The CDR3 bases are TGTGCCAGCAGTGTTACGGGGGCGGCCGAGCAGTACTTC.

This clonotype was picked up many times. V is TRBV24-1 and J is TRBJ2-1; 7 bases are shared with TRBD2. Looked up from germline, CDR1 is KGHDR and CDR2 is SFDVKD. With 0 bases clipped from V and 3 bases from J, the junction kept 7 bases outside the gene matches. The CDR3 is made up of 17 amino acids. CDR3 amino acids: CATSDLDLGGSYNEQFF. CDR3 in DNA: TGTGCCACCAGTGATTTGGACCTCGGCGGGAGCTACAATGAGCAGTTCTTC.